The clone carrying this T cell receptor (beta chain) has more than one count but fewer than ten. Its specificity is not known. The entry originates in a study of blood T cells in healthy people across ages. The overall study: The capture of about one barcoded beta molecule per two T cells was achieved by template switching.

Next came a second PCR, run for about 7 to 12 cycles, which used a sample-barcoded 5' primer along with a J-beta primer mix. TCRdb re-analysed the 5' RACE reads in MiXCR, keeping a single row per CDR3 protein. The sample records about 1.1 million distinct CDR3 sequences, roughly two fifths being singletons. Study-wide results and limits: Diversity of TCR beta per million T cells declined in a roughly linear way with age.

The sequence was obtained from a man aged 18 to 30 in good health. Sequences were obtained from blood.

The CDR3 nucleotides read TGTGCCAGCAGCCAAATTAGCAGGGTATCTAATGAAAAACTGTTTTTT. Its translation is CASSQISRVSNEKLFF. The chain is built from TRBV4-2 and TRBJ1-4, with a weak D call TRBD1 (5 bases). The germline V and J ends were trimmed by 2 bases and 3 bases, with 13 bases remaining between them. This CDR3 spans 16 amino acids. Germline loops: CDR1 LGHNA, CDR2 YNFKEQ.